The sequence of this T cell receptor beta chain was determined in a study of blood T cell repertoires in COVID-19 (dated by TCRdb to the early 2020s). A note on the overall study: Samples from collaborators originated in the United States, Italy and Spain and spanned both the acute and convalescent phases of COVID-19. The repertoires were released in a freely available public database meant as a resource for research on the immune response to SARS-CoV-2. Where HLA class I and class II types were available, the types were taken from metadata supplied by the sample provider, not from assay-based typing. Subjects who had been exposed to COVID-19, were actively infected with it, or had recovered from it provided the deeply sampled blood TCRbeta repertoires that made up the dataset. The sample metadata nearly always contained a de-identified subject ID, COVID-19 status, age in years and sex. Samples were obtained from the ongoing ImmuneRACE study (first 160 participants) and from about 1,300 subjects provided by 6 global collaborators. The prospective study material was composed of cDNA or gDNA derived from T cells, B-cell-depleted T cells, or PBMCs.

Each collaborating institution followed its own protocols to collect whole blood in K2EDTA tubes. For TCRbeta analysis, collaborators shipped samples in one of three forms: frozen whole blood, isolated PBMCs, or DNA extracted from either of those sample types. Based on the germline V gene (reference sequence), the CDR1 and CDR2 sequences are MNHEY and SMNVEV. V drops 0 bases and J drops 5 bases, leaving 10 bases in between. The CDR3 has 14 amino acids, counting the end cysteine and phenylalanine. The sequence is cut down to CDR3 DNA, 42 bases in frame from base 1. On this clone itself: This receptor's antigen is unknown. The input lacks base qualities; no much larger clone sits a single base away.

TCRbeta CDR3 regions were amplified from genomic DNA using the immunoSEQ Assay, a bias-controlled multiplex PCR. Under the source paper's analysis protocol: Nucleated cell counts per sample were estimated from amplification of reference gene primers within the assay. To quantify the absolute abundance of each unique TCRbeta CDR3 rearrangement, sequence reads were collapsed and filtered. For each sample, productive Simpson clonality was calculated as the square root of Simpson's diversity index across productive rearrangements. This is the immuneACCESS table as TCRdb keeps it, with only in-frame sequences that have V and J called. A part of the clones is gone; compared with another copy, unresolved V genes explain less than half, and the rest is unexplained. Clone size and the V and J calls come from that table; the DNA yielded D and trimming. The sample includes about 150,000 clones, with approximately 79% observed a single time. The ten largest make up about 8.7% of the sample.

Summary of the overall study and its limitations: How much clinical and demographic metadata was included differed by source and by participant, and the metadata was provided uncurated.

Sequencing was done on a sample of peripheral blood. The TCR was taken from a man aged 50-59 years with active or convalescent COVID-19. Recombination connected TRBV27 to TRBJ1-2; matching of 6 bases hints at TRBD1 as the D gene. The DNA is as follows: TGTGCCAGCAGTTTATCGAGGGGGTTATATGGCTACACCTTC. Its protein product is CASSLSRGLYGYTF.